Each of the 10 T cell receptor beta chains below was sequenced from the same sample in a study of prognosis after radiotherapy for stage I lung cancer. Two rounds of multiplex PCR amplified TCR beta CDR3 from genomic DNA. Each TRBV and TRBJ gene had its own primer in the first PCR round. TCRdb re-analysed the multiplex PCR reads in MiXCR, keeping a single row per CDR3 protein. Altogether under 20,000 distinct CDR3 sequences are present, roughly 47% being singletons, with the ten largest covering 30% to 40%. The input for sequencing was PBMCs, taken before or after stereotactic body radiation therapy (not recorded which). Receptors originate from a donor of 50 years or more with non-small cell lung cancer.

This clonotype was seen ten or more times. The rearrangement joins TRBV6-1 to TRBJ1-1; TRBD1 might be the D (5 bases). V lost 6 bases and J 0 bases, leaving 11 bases between the germline ends. There are 14 residues in the CDR3. The germline V gene encodes CDR1 MNHNS and CDR2 SASEGT. The CDR3 region is CASRTQGMNTEAFF. The CDR3 DNA reads TGTGCCAGCAGGACCCAGGGTATGAACACTGAAGCTTTCTTT.

This clonotype was recorded at least ten times. The genes are TRBV15 and TRBJ2-2, with unresolved D. Deletions cut 0 bases from V and 1 base from J, with 6 bases between. The CDR3 contains 15 residues. CDR1 and CDR2 from the germline V gene are LNHNV and YYDKDF (reference sequence). CDR3 loop: CATSREDGNTGELFF. CDR3 nucleotide sequence: TGTGCCACCAGCAGAGAGGACGGGAACACCGGGGAGCTGTTTTTT.

This clonotype has a count of ten or more. The chain employs TRBV2 and TRBJ1-2, with TRBD1 as a possible D gene (5 bases). CDR3 length: 12 residues. The germline CDR1 and CDR2 sequences are SNHLY and FYNNEI. Trimming removed 4 bases from V and 8 bases from J, with 11 bases in between. In DNA, the CDR3 is TGTGCCAGCAGTGTTGGGGGAGAAGGCTACACCTTC. It yields the protein CASSVGGEGYTF.

With respect to this clonotype: This likely reflects a read error, since a far larger clone is one base away. The chain joins TRBV6-2 or TRBV6-3 to TRBJ2-3; D is undetermined. Germline assignment: CDR1 MNHEY and CDR2 SVGEGT. Trimming left V 5 bases short and J 6 bases short, with 12 bases between. The CDR3 is made up of 13 amino acids. The CDR3 is CASSAALLDTQYF. CDR3 nucleotide sequence: TGTGCCAGCAGTGCCGCTCTCCTGGATACGCAGTATTTT.

This clonotype was counted many times. The V call is TRBV20-1, the J call TRBJ1-6; D might be TRBD1 (5 bases). V dropped 0 bases and J dropped 8 bases, with 14 bases sitting between them. The CDR3 sequence is 15 residues long. Germline V gene data show CDR1 as DFQATT and CDR2 as SNEGSKA (reference sequence). CDR3 residues: CSARDSGGLDSPLHF. CDR3 DNA: TGCAGTGCTAGAGATTCGGGGGGATTGGATTCACCCCTCCACTTT.

This clonotype was recorded many times. This chain links TRBV7-2 with TRBJ2-3, with D perhaps matching TRBD2 (7 bases). The CDR3 runs to 14 residues. The germline V gene has CDR1 SGHTA and CDR2 FQGNSA. V lost 5 bases and J lost 7, with 16 bases in between. The CDR3 is CASSGGGGRHTQYF. The CDR3 DNA reads TGTGCCAGCAGCGGAGGCGGGGGCCGCCATACGCAGTATTTT.

Here the CDR3 DNA reads TGTGCCAGCAGCGTATCAGCATACAATGAGCAGTTCTTC. Its protein product is CASSVSAYNEQFF. The chain combines TRBV9 with TRBJ2-1; no reliable D call. This CDR3 has 13 residues. V dropped 1 base and J dropped 4 bases, with 6 bases sitting between them. Looked up from germline, CDR1 is SGDLS and CDR2 is YYNGEE.

This clonotype occurred many times. Here the CDR3 reads CASNAGGHEKLFF. The CDR3, as DNA: TGTGCCAGCAATGCAGGGGGTCATGAAAAACTGTTTTTT. V and J are TRBV6-1 and TRBJ1-4; TRBD1 agrees at 7 bases. Germline values: CDR1 MNHNS, CDR2 SASEGT. V lost 7 bases to trimming and J lost 6 bases; unmatched junction nucleotides: 5. The CDR3 is 13 amino acids.

The chain joins TRBV12-3 or TRBV12-4 to TRBJ2-3; 8 nucleotides align to TRBD1. The CDR3 is 14 residues long. After removal of 4 bases from V and 5 bases from J, the junction contained 5 bases not matched to a gene. The chain's CDR3 is CASSSGQGEDTQYF. CDR3 DNA sequence: TGTGCCAGCAGTTCCGGACAGGGTGAAGATACGCAGTATTTT.

Concerning this clonotype: A much larger clone differs from this one at a single base, so this may be a read error. The chain recombines TRBV7-6 with TRBJ2-7; no firm D call. In germline, CDR1 is SGHVS, CDR2 FNYEAQ. This CDR3 is built from 12 residues. CDR3 DNA: TGTGCCGGCAGCTCCGAGCGACCGGAGCATTACTTC. Translation: CAGSSERPEHYF.